The rows below give T cell receptor beta chains drawn from one sample of a study of regulatory T cells in long-lasting Graves disease. Using its own MiXCR run on the multiplex PCR reads, TCRdb lists one record per CDR3 protein. The data show roughly 500,000 distinct CDR3 sequences, 12% seen once. This sample was shared with a second study, whose subject was T cells in Graves' hyperthyroidism and ophthalmopathy.

This specimen was peripheral blood mononuclear cells (PBMCs), taken at new diagnosis, from a patient treated with antithyroid drugs. The receptors shown here come from a woman aged 25 to 39 with Graves disease. Each CDR3 is given with its conserved first and last residue. A D gene is named only where the DNA matches it firmly. Clone sizes are given selectively: once, few, many, or a class where the clone is expanded.

size,V,D,J,CDR3,DNA
many,TRBV30,.,TRBJ2-3,CAWSGGRNTRYDTQYF,TGTGCCTGGAGTGGTGGGCGTAATACGCGGTACGATACGCAGTATTTT
many,TRBV7-9,.,TRBJ1-5,CASSSNGNQPQHF,TGTGCCAGCAGCTCCAATGGAAATCAGCCCCAGCATTTT
few,TRBV6-1,.,TRBJ2-7,CASTPGRSYEQYF,TGTGCCAGCACCCCCGGGAGATCCTACGAGCAGTACTTC
many,TRBV7-2,.,TRBJ2-3,CASSQGSGPRTDTQYF,TGTGCCAGCAGCCAGGGGAGTGGGCCCCGCACAGATACGCAGTATTTT
once,TRBV5-4,.,TRBJ2-5,CASSLAARSETQYF,TGTGCCAGCAGCTTGGCCGCACGCTCCGAGACCCAGTACTTC
few,TRBV25-1,.,TRBJ1-6,CASSENPDRNSPLHF,TGTGCCAGCAGTGAAAACCCCGACAGGAATTCACCCCTCCACTTT
.,TRBV11-2,TRBD1,TRBJ1-3,CASSLGQGQGDTIYF,TGTGCCAGCAGCTTGGGCCAAGGGCAGGGGGACACCATATATTTT
.,TRBV20-1,TRBD2,TRBJ2-1,CSAGASGSYNEQFF,TGCAGTGCTGGGGCTAGCGGCTCCTACAATGAGCAGTTCTTC
.,TRBV11-2,TRBD2,TRBJ2-4,CASSLSGGRGVIQYF,TGTGCCAGCAGCTTATCCGGCGGGAGGGGGGTCATTCAGTACTTC
many,TRBV12-3/TRBV12-4,.,TRBJ2-2,CASSFEDRFYTGELFF,TGTGCCAGCAGTTTCGAAGACCGGTTCTACACCGGGGAGCTGTTTTTT
few,TRBV7-3,TRBD1,TRBJ2-1,CASSLWTGNEQFF,TGTGCCAGCAGCCTATGGACAGGCAATGAGCAGTTCTTC
many,TRBV30,.,TRBJ2-1,CAWNKLTNNEQFF,TGTGCCTGGAATAAACTCACTAACAATGAGCAGTTCTTC
few,TRBV20-1,.,TRBJ2-3,CSARASYRVADTQYF,TGCAGTGCTAGAGCATCATATAGAGTAGCAGATACGCAGTATTTT
many,TRBV9,TRBD1,TRBJ2-3,CASSVGQGLRAIDTQYF,TGTGCCAGCAGCGTAGGACAGGGCCTCCGAGCGATAGATACGCAGTATTTT
.,TRBV9,.,TRBJ2-1,CASSQGARTVYNEQFF,TGTGCCAGCAGCCAGGGTGCTCGCACCGTCTACAATGAGCAGTTCTTC
many,TRBV19,.,TRBJ1-5,CASSIDRPNQPQHF,TGTGCCAGTAGTATCGACAGACCCAATCAGCCCCAGCATTTT
many,TRBV7-3,TRBD2,TRBJ2-2,CASSLMPGLADTGELFF,TGTGCCAGCAGCTTAATGCCGGGACTAGCGGACACCGGGGAGCTGTTTTTT
many,TRBV7-9,TRBD1,TRBJ2-1,CASSSGYRGNEQFF,TGTGCCAGCAGCTCGGGATACAGGGGAAATGAGCAGTTCTTC
.,TRBV11-2,TRBD2,TRBJ2-1,CASSHPGTSGRAWGNEQFF,TGTGCCAGCAGCCATCCCGGGACTAGCGGGAGGGCCTGGGGCAATGAGCAGTTCTTC
many,TRBV12-3/TRBV12-4,.,TRBJ2-1,CASSLFGPHNEQFF,TGTGCCAGCAGTTTGTTCGGGCCTCACAATGAGCAGTTCTTC
many,TRBV2,.,TRBJ1-5,CASSPIDKRNQPQHF,TGTGCCAGCAGCCCTATTGACAAGCGCAATCAGCCCCAGCATTTT
many,TRBV6-1,TRBD2,TRBJ2-7,CASSESRDYVYEQYF,TGTGCCAGCAGTGAAAGCCGGGACTATGTGTACGAGCAGTACTTC
few,TRBV19,.,TRBJ2-5,CASTPRAPCWETQYF,TGTGCCAGTACCCCTCGGGCCCCTTGTTGGGAGACCCAGTACTTC
.,TRBV30,TRBD2,TRBJ2-7,CAWVPPDREEYEQYF,TGTGCCTGGGTACCACCGGACCGGGAGGAATACGAGCAGTACTTC
.,TRBV18,TRBD1,TRBJ2-1,CASSLDRGPNEQFF,TGTGCCAGCTCACTCGACAGGGGGCCGAATGAGCAGTTCTTC
many,TRBV11-1,TRBD2,TRBJ2-1,CASSGGTIDTEQFF,TGTGCCAGCAGCGGCGGGACTATTGATACTGAGCAGTTCTTC
many,TRBV6-1,.,TRBJ2-7,CASGGGRGYEQYF,TGTGCCTCGGGGGGGGGCAGGGGGTACGAGCAGTACTTC
many,TRBV3-1,TRBD2,TRBJ2-7,CASSQDGLAGAREQYF,TGTGCCAGCAGCCAAGATGGACTAGCGGGAGCTCGTGAGCAGTACTTC
many,TRBV5-1,TRBD2,TRBJ2-7,CARPSTGGRYEQYF,TGCGCCAGACCATCGACGGGAGGACGCTACGAGCAGTACTTC
few,TRBV19,TRBD1,TRBJ2-6,CATDRGIGGANVLTF,TGTGCCACGGACAGGGGAATAGGTGGGGCCAACGTCCTGACTTTC
.,TRBV10-1,TRBD1,TRBJ2-7,CASSGTGESEQYF,TGCGCCAGCTCCGGGACAGGGGAGAGCGAGCAGTACTTC
many,TRBV28,.,TRBJ2-3,CATREGTDTQYF,TGTGCCACCAGGGAGGGCACAGATACGCAGTATTTT
many,TRBV2,.,TRBJ2-3,CASSLPAGDTQYF,TGTGCCAGCAGTCTCCCCGCAGGAGATACGCAGTATTTT
many,TRBV5-6,TRBD2,TRBJ2-7,CASSWGLAGDHEQYF,TGTGCCAGCAGCTGGGGACTAGCGGGAGACCACGAGCAGTACTTC
few,TRBV28,.,TRBJ2-7,CATGTHEQYF,TGTGCCACTGGGACCCACGAGCAGTACTTC
many,TRBV27,.,TRBJ1-2,CASSPLRDNYGYTF,TGTGCCAGCAGTCCCCTTAGGGACAACTATGGCTACACCTTC
many,TRBV12-3/TRBV12-4,.,TRBJ2-1,CASIGLGGEQFF,TGTGCCAGCATCGGACTAGGGGGTGAGCAGTTCTTC
.,TRBV19,.,TRBJ1-1,CASSPIEGFTEAFF,TGTGCCAGTAGCCCGATCGAAGGTTTCACTGAAGCTTTCTTT
.,TRBV4-3,.,TRBJ2-3,CASSQNQGRLSTDTQYF,TGCGCCAGCAGCCAAAACCAAGGCAGGCTTAGCACAGATACGCAGTATTTT
few,TRBV15,.,TRBJ2-3,CATSRDRYGSTDTQYF,TGTGCCACCAGCAGAGATCGTTACGGGAGCACAGATACGCAGTATTTT
few,TRBV19,.,TRBJ2-3,CASKGRSWSDTQYF,TGTGCCAGTAAGGGACGGTCTTGGTCAGATACGCAGTATTTT
many,TRBV29-1,.,TRBJ1-5,CSVVTGSLTQHF,TGCAGCGTCGTAACAGGATCTTTGACCCAGCATTTT
many,TRBV20-1,.,TRBJ2-7,CSARDRGRVSYEQYF,TGCAGTGCTAGAGATAGAGGGCGGGTCTCCTACGAGCAGTACTTC
many,TRBV10-2,.,TRBJ2-7,CASSGGGEQYF,TGCGCCAGCAGTGGAGGCGGCGAGCAGTACTTC
few,TRBV6-1,.,TRBJ2-1,CASSSTPSSYNEQFF,TGTGCCAGCAGCTCGACACCGAGCTCCTACAATGAGCAGTTCTTC
many,TRBV2,.,TRBJ1-6,CASSEVRRESSLHF,TGTGCCAGCAGTGAAGTACGAAGGGAGTCATCCCTCCACTTT
many,TRBV11-2,.,TRBJ1-6,CASSFTAGSNSPLHF,TGTGCCAGCAGCTTTACCGCAGGGTCCAATTCACCCCTCCACTTT
few,TRBV29-1,.,TRBJ1-2,CSVDIPEGPEEYGYTF,TGCAGCGTTGATATTCCCGAGGGGCCGGAGGAGTATGGCTACACCTTC
many,TRBV20-1,.,TRBJ2-1,CSARAGVHEFF,TGCAGTGCTAGAGCCGGGGTGCATGAGTTCTTC
few,TRBV7-9,TRBD1,TRBJ1-1,CASSFTSGGRDTEAFF,TGTGCCAGCAGCTTTACTTCAGGGGGCAGGGACACTGAAGCTTTCTTT
.,TRBV25-1,.,TRBJ2-3,CASSAGRGWSDTQYF,TGTGCCAGCAGTGCAGGAAGGGGGTGGTCAGATACGCAGTATTTT
many,TRBV24-1,.,TRBJ2-1,CATPDSSYNEQFF,TGTGCCACGCCCGACAGTTCCTACAATGAGCAGTTCTTC
.,TRBV3-1,TRBD2,TRBJ2-7,CASSSLTSPYEQYF,TGTGCCAGCAGCTCCCTGACTAGCCCCTACGAGCAGTACTTC
many,TRBV6-5,.,TRBJ2-5,CASSYPLGRLGAAQETQYF,TGTGCCAGCAGTTACCCCCTAGGAAGATTAGGGGCAGCCCAAGAGACCCAGTACTTC
.,TRBV3-1,.,TRBJ2-1,CASSQSVSPYNEQFF,TGTGCCAGCAGCCAGTCGGTCAGCCCCTACAATGAGCAGTTCTTC
many,TRBV27,.,TRBJ1-3,CASSGDNRNTIYF,TGTGCCAGCAGCGGGGACAACCGAAACACCATATATTTT